This entry is about one T cell receptor (beta chain). Antigen specificity is unknown. The sample belongs to a study of T cell responses to AZD1222 COVID-19 vaccine. Germline V lookup: CDR1 SGHAT, CDR2 FQNNGV. V lost 2 bases to trimming and J lost 6 bases, with 11 bases between them. This CDR3 comprises 14 residues. Sequenced by immunoSEQ multiplex PCR; TCRdb stores in-frame clones only, minus some. The table shows roughly 120,000 clones, with approximately 85% occurring only once. Study results and limitations: Elevations in Spike-specific TCR breadth and depth followed administration of two AZD1222 doses. Reports indicate that nearly half of spike-specific TCRs are directed at unmutated variant regions. Clonal diversity was possibly underestimated; the donors were predominantly white British and more often female. Only a handful of people who got AZD1222 tested seropositive at baseline.

The chain has TRBV11-2 and TRBJ2-1, with a weak D call TRBD2 (5 bases). This sequence originates from an adult in good health. Specimen: peripheral blood, collected on day 0 of AZD1222 vaccination. The CDR3 protein is CASSLTRIGNEQFF. CDR3 sequence (DNA): TGTGCCAGCAGCTTAACTAGGATTGGCAATGAGCAGTTCTTC.